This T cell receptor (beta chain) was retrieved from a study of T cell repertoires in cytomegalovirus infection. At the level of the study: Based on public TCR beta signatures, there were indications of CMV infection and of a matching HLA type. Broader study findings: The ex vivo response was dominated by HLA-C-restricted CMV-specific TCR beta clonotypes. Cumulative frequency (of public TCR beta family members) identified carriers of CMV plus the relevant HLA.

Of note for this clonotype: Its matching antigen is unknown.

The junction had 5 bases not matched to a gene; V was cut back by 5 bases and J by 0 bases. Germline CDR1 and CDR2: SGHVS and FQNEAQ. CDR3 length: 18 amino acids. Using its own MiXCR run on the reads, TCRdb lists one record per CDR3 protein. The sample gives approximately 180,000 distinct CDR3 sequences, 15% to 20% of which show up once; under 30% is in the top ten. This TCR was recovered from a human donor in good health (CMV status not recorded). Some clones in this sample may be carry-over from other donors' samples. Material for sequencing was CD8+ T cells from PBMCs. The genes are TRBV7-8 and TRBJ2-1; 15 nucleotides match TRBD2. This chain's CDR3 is CASSPGTSGGSSYNEQFF. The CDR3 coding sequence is TGTGCCAGCAGCCCCGGGACTAGCGGGGGGAGCTCCTACAATGAGCAGTTCTTC.